The rows below give T cell receptor beta chains drawn from one sample of a study of blood T cell repertoires in COVID-19. The repertoire was sequenced with immunoSEQ multiplex PCR; TCRdb's copy has only in-frame clones and lacks some. The sample lists about 310,000 clones, about 91% seen once, with around 9.5% in the top ten. The sequencing sample was made of PBMCs or T cells enriched from blood (not recorded which). These receptors came from a woman aged 40 to 55 who had recovered from COVID-19. The conserved cysteine and the conserved F or W are not part of the CDR3 here. D genes are given only for firm matches.

>TRBV5-6|TRBJ2-1|.
ASSSLAREQF
>TRBV27|TRBJ1-2|.
ASSSPTPSSRWGYT
>TRBV6-1|TRBJ1-2|TRBD1
ASSEAHGQDYGYT
>TRBV19|TRBJ2-3|.
ASSVAGAGTDTQY
>TRBV6-5|TRBJ2-3|TRBD2
ASRTGLARTDTQY
>TRBV7-2|TRBJ2-2|.
ASSVLGGNTGELF
>TRBV27|TRBJ2-3|TRBD1
ASSLMQGAPQATQY
>TRBV15|TRBJ1-2|.
ATSRGGSGVYGYT
>TRBV11-2|TRBJ2-6|.
ASSPTGSGSVLA
>TRBV30|TRBJ2-7|TRBD1
AWRGGQGADEQY
>TRBV28|TRBJ2-7|.
ASSGGGYGYEQY
>TRBV6-5|TRBJ2-1|TRBD1
ASSSTTGEFNNEQF
>TRBV19|TRBJ1-2|TRBD1
ATRLGDRNYGYT
>TRBV3-1/TRBV3-2|TRBJ1-6|.
ASSQVGIGELH
>TRBV19|TRBJ2-4|TRBD2
ASSLRTSGGARVIQY
>TRBV20-1|TRBJ2-1|.
SAGRDEQF
>TRBV7-9|TRBJ1-6|.
ASSTDQGSYNSPLH
>TRBV11-1|TRBJ2-6|TRBD1
ASSPTGSGANVLT
>TRBV6-5|TRBJ1-4|.
ASSRTSNEKLF
>TRBV19|TRBJ1-4|.
ASIQSRASAEKLF
>TRBV3-1/TRBV3-2|TRBJ2-7|.
ASSQGGGWDTYEQY
>TRBV5-1|TRBJ2-1|.
ASGDSSSYNEQF
>TRBV19|TRBJ2-5|TRBD2
ASSKGLAGGLETQY